These 14 T cell receptor beta chains share one sample of origin, sequenced in a study of blood T cell repertoires in COVID-19. TCRdb keeps only in-frame clones here, not all; method: immunoSEQ multiplex PCR. The sample has more than 150,000 clones, about four fifths seen once; the top ten hold 11%. Material for sequencing was PBMCs or T cells enriched from blood (not recorded which). The receptors shown here come from a man aged 50-59 years who had recovered from COVID-19.

V and J are TRBV25-1 and TRBJ1-2; 8 bases match TRBD1. The V and J ends lost 3 bases and 3 bases, in that order; junction bases with no gene match: 12. The germline V gene has CDR1 MGHDK and CDR2 SYGVNS. The CDR3 consists of 17 residues. CDR3 sequence reads: CASSDHEKGRGHYGYTF. CDR3 DNA: TGTGCCAGCAGTGATCACGAAAAGGGCAGGGGGCACTATGGCTACACCTTC.

This chain links TRBV6-5 with TRBJ2-1; TRBD2 agrees at 7 bases. With V trimmed by 10 bases and J by 4 bases, 10 bases remained unmatched. The CDR3 is 14 amino acids. Per germline, CDR1 MNHEY and CDR2 SVGAGI. The chain's CDR3 is CATLGRGSYNEQFF. Written as DNA, the CDR3 is TGTGCCACCTTGGGCCGCGGGAGTTACAATGAGCAGTTCTTC.

The chain employs TRBV5-8 and TRBJ2-5; 7 bases agree with TRBD1. Per germline, CDR1 SGHTS and CDR2 YDEGEE. This CDR3 has 15 amino acids. V dropped 7 bases and J dropped 2; count of bases not matched to a gene: 11. The CDR3 nucleotides read TGTGCCAGCCGTTGGGTGGGGACAGCGCAAGAGACCCAGTACTTC. Its protein is CASRWVGTAQETQYF.

V is TRBV28 and J is TRBJ1-5; TRBD1 might be the D (6 bases). The germline gives CDR1 MDHEN, CDR2 SYDVKM. CDR3 length: 14 residues. The ends were cut back, 6 bases at V and 10 bases at J, with 19 bases in the middle. The CDR3 here is CASRIKGGIGPQHF. CDR3 sequence (DNA): TGTGCCAGCAGGATCAAGGGGGGGATCGGTCCCCAGCATTTT.

The chain has TRBV4-1 and TRBJ1-5, with a weak D call TRBD1 (5 bases). Trimming removed 1 base at V and 7 bases at J, with 14 bases between. CDR1 is MGHRA and CDR2 is YSYEKL in the germline V gene. CDR3 length: 15 residues. CDR3 nucleotide sequence: TGCGCCAGCAGCCAAGGGAACAGGTCAAGGCAGCCCCAGCATTTT. Protein product: CASSQGNRSRQPQHF.

This clone showed up just a few times. This chain connects TRBV3-1 (or the pseudogene TRBV3-2) to TRBJ2-7; a weak D match, TRBD1 (7 bases). Germline loops: CDR1 LGHDT, CDR2 YNNKEL (reference sequence). The CDR3 is made up of 15 amino acids. Deletions cut 0 bases from V and 3 bases from J, with 12 bases between. Here the CDR3 DNA reads TGTGCCAGCAGCCAAGACGGAGGGGACAGCTACGAGCAGTACTTC. It specifies CASSQDGGDSYEQYF.

The chain combines TRBV9 with TRBJ2-7; 9 bases agree with TRBD2. Germline CDR1 reads SGDLS; CDR2 reads YYNGEE. CDR3 size: 13 residues. V shed 3 bases, J shed 6 bases, and the junction held 4 bases outside the gene matches. CDR3: CASSASGTGEQYF. As DNA, the CDR3 is TGTGCCAGCAGCGCTAGCGGGACGGGCGAGCAGTACTTC.

The rearrangement uses TRBV7-3 and TRBJ1-6; no definite D call. The CDR3 sequence is 13 residues long. V lost 4 bases and J lost 6, with 7 bases in between. Per germline, CDR1 SGHTA and CDR2 FQGTGA. The CDR3 spells CASSSIVNSPLHF. CDR3 coding DNA: TGTGCCAGCAGCTCCATTGTTAATTCACCCCTCCACTTT.

This chain connects TRBV28 to TRBJ2-3; D gene unclear. Germline CDR1 is MDHEN and CDR2 is SYDVKM. The CDR3 length is 11 residues. Trimming cost V 4 bases and J 4 bases, with 3 bases left between them. The CDR3, as DNA: TGTGCCAGCAGTTCCGCAGATACGCAGTATTTT. Its translation is CASSSADTQYF.

This chain connects TRBV7-9 to TRBJ1-2, with D tentatively TRBD1 (6 bases). The CDR3 covers 16 residues. With 1 base removed from V and 0 bases from J, the gap between germline ends came to 12 bases. Germline V gene data show CDR1 as SEHNR and CDR2 as FQNEAQ (reference sequence). In nucleotides, the CDR3 is TGTGCCAGCAGCTTAGTCGCGGGGGCGTCTAACTATGGCTACACCTTC. Protein sequence: CASSLVAGASNYGYTF.

The chain carries TRBV28 and TRBJ2-3, with D possibly being TRBD2 (5 bases). V dropped 5 bases and J dropped 5 bases, with 20 bases sitting between them. Germline CDR1 is MDHEN and CDR2 is SYDVKM. This CDR3 is built from 16 residues. CDR3 sequence (DNA): TGTGCCAGCAGTCGCGAAAGAGCGGATCCCGGAGATACGCAGTATTTT. It encodes CASSRERADPGDTQYF.

V and J are TRBV28 and TRBJ2-1; 9 bases line up with TRBD2. The germline CDR1 and CDR2 sequences are MDHEN and SYDVKM. V trimming: 4 bases; J trimming: 4 bases; junction bases outside the gene matches: 8. The CDR3 spans 16 residues. Here the CDR3 DNA reads TGTGCCAGCAGTTCGCTATGGACTAGCGAGTACAATGAGCAGTTCTTC. This sequence encodes CASSSLWTSEYNEQFF. Using reference TRBV28 and TRBJ2-1 for the parts outside the CDR3, the full variable domain is DVKVTQSSRYLVKRTGEKVFLECVQDMDHENMFWYRQDPGLGLRLIYFSYDVKMKEKGDIPEGYSVSREKKERFSLILESASTNQTSMYLCASSSLWTSEYNEQFFGPGTRLTVL.

The chain recombines TRBV6-6 with TRBJ2-7; 7 positions agree with TRBD1. V was pared by 7 bases and J by 0 bases, with 6 bases of the junction left unmatched. This CDR3 has 14 residues. Germline V lookup: CDR1 MNHNY, CDR2 SVGAGI (reference sequence). The CDR3 protein is CASMGTESSYEQYF. The CDR3, as DNA: TGTGCCAGCATGGGGACAGAGAGCTCCTACGAGCAGTACTTC.

V is TRBV3-1 (or the pseudogene TRBV3-2) and J is TRBJ1-1, with D uncertain. Germline CDR1 and CDR2: LGHDT and YNNKEL (reference sequence). The V and J ends lost 1 base and 0 bases respectively, with 12 bases between them. This CDR3 spans 16 amino acids. CDR3 region: CASSQARVSMNTEAFF. The CDR3 DNA is TGTGCCAGCAGCCAAGCGCGGGTGAGCATGAACACTGAAGCTTTCTTT.